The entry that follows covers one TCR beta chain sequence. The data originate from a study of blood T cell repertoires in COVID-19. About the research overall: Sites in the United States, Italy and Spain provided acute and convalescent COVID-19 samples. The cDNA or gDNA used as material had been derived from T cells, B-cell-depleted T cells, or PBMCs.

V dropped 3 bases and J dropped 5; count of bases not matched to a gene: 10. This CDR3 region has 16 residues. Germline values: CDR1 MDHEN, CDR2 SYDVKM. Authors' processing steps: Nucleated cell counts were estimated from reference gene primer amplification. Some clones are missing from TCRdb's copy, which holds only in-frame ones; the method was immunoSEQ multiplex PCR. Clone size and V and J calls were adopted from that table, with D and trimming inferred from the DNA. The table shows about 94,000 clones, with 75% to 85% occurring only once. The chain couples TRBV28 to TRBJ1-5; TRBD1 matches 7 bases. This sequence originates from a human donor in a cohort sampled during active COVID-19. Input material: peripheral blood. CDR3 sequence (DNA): TGTGCCAGCAGTTTTAGGGCAGGGGGAATGCATCAGCCCCAGCATTTT. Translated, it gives CASSFRAGGMHQPQHF.